The source of this T cell receptor beta chain is a study of vaccination effects on CD4 cells after COVID-19. Study-wide context: The post-vaccine samples were taken, at the median, 72 days after the second dose. The study's findings and limits: Common cold coronavirus cross-reactivity was shown by only 1 of 255 vaccine-induced clones in healthy vaccinees.

This CDR3 has 17 amino acids. Trimming at V came to 2 bases and at J to 3 bases, leaving 7 bases not matched to a gene. CDR1 and CDR2 from the germline V gene are MNHEY and SMNVEV (reference sequence). Subsequent to a culture period of less than twelve days, CD4+ T cells were isolated. The cohort was immunized with two doses of either the BNT162b2 or mRNA-1273 vaccine. Prior SARS-CoV-2 infection was absent in the vaccine recipients, as shown by negative nucleocapsid antibodies. Cultures got half-medium changes with IL-2 on days 3 and 7. The data were produced by immunoSEQ multiplex PCR, yet TCRdb's version contains in-frame clones alone and is incomplete. Here the sample spans about 73,000 clones, 73% being singletons. Of note for this clone: Its target is not known.

The receptor was derived from a human donor who received a COVID-19 vaccine. The sequenced sample was CD4+ T cells from PBMCs cultured without peptide, obtained after COVID-19 vaccination. The chain has TRBV27 and TRBJ1-6; 7 bases fit TRBD1. CDR3 nucleotide sequence: TGTGCCAGCAGTTTAAACCCCGGGGACAGCTATAATTCACCCCTCCACTTT. Translating gives CASSLNPGDSYNSPLHF.